The subject of this entry is one T cell receptor (beta chain). These data belong to a study of blood T cell repertoires in COVID-19. The overall study: Spain, Italy and the United States supplied samples that represented acute and convalescent COVID-19.

Unmatched junction bases numbered 5, after V lost 1 base and J lost 9 bases. CDR3 length: 15 residues. Germline loops: CDR1 LGHDT, CDR2 YNNKEL (reference sequence). Here immunoSEQ multiplex PCR was the method, and the copy in TCRdb shows in-frame clones only, minus some. The sample records approximately 200,000 clones, roughly 87% being singletons. The study counted Cohort 3 donors as recovered given two negative PCRs, clearance, or symptom resolution. The chain carries TRBV3-1 (or the pseudogene TRBV3-2) and TRBJ1-6, with 8 bases matching TRBD1. The sequence was collected from a woman younger than 45 who had recovered from COVID-19. Material: PBMCs or T cells enriched from blood (not recorded which). CDR3 coding DNA: TGTGCCAGCAGCCAAGGAGGGACAGGTGGTTCACCCCTCCACTTT. Translating it yields CASSQGGTGGSPLHF.